This T cell receptor (beta chain) was sequenced for a study of T cell responses to AZD1222 COVID-19 vaccine. Study-level findings and limits: Vaccine-associated CD4 TCRs ranged over spike, dominating at 160-218 and 743-854.

Concerning this clone itself: Its cognate antigen is unknown.

Germline V gives CDR1 MDHEN, CDR2 SYDVKM. V lost 3 bases and J lost 5; bases outside the gene matches: 6. CDR3 length equals 14 residues. Sequenced by immunoSEQ multiplex PCR; TCRdb stores in-frame clones only, minus some. The sample yields about 78,000 clones, over 75% seen once. The clonotype was recovered from an adult in good health. V gene TRBV28 combines with J gene TRBJ1-2, with 7 bases matching TRBD1. The sample was peripheral blood, taken on day 0 of MenACWY control vaccination. The CDR3 reads CASSLLGQPYGYTF. Here the CDR3 DNA reads TGTGCCAGCAGTTTGTTGGGACAGCCATATGGCTACACCTTC.